This is a list of T cell receptor beta chains from one sample in a study of blood T cell repertoires in COVID-19. Repertoires were generated with immunoSEQ multiplex PCR, while TCRdb's copy carries only in-frame clones and drops some. This table holds tens of thousands of clones, 90% found once. The sequencing sample was made of peripheral blood. The receptors here all came from a human donor in a cohort sampled during active COVID-19. Both conserved end residues are part of each CDR3. Each record gives: V gene, D gene, J gene, CDR3 protein, CDR3 DNA. The D gene is left open where the match is weak.

v_call: TRBV7-2; d_call: TRBD1; j_call: TRBJ1-2; cdr3_aa: CASSQGQGKTYGYTF; cdr3_nt: TGTGCCAGCAGCCAGGGACAGGGGAAAACCTATGGCTACACCTTC
v_call: TRBV10-1; d_call: NA; j_call: TRBJ1-1; cdr3_aa: CASSDGGASTEAFF; cdr3_nt: TGCGCCAGCAGTGATGGGGGGGCTTCGACTGAAGCTTTCTTT
v_call: TRBV18; d_call: NA; j_call: TRBJ1-1; cdr3_aa: CASSPQRTGNTEAFF; cdr3_nt: TGTGCCAGCTCACCCCAGAGGACGGGAAACACTGAAGCTTTCTTT
v_call: TRBV28; d_call: NA; j_call: TRBJ1-3; cdr3_aa: CASSLGAERNTIYF; cdr3_nt: TGTGCCAGCAGTTTAGGGGCCGAAAGAAACACCATATATTTT
v_call: TRBV19; d_call: NA; j_call: TRBJ1-5; cdr3_aa: CASSDPGTPSNQPQHF; cdr3_nt: TGTGCCAGTAGCGACCCCGGGACACCTAGCAATCAGCCCCAGCATTTT
v_call: TRBV11-3; d_call: TRBD2; j_call: TRBJ2-1; cdr3_aa: CASSFLLAGGRNEQFF; cdr3_nt: TGTGCCAGCAGCTTCCTACTAGCGGGAGGCCGAAATGAGCAGTTCTTC
v_call: TRBV4-1; d_call: TRBD2; j_call: TRBJ2-1; cdr3_aa: CASSRLAGGGSYNEQFF; cdr3_nt: TGCGCCAGCAGCCGGCTAGCGGGAGGGGGATCCTACAATGAGCAGTTCTTC
v_call: TRBV14; d_call: TRBD1; j_call: TRBJ2-2; cdr3_aa: CASSQVTGVYFGELFF; cdr3_nt: TGTGCCAGCAGCCAAGTTACAGGGGTCTACTTCGGGGAGCTGTTTTTT
v_call: TRBV19; d_call: NA; j_call: TRBJ2-3; cdr3_aa: CASSIGRLSSITDTQYF; cdr3_nt: TGTGCCAGTAGTATAGGGCGGCTAAGTAGTATCACAGATACGCAGTATTTT
v_call: TRBV5-1; d_call: TRBD1; j_call: TRBJ2-7; cdr3_aa: CASSTGDRGWEQYF; cdr3_nt: TGCGCCAGCAGCACCGGGGACAGGGGGTGGGAGCAGTACTTC
v_call: TRBV11-2; d_call: TRBD2; j_call: TRBJ2-3; cdr3_aa: CASSFTASGSWGTDTQYF; cdr3_nt: TGTGCCAGCAGCTTTACCGCTAGCGGGAGTTGGGGCACAGATACGCAGTATTTT
v_call: TRBV18; d_call: TRBD1; j_call: TRBJ2-1; cdr3_aa: CASSPGQGAYNEQFF; cdr3_nt: TGTGCCAGCTCACCAGGGCAGGGGGCCTACAATGAGCAGTTCTTC
v_call: TRBV5-1; d_call: NA; j_call: TRBJ2-5; cdr3_aa: CASSLRGTQETQYF; cdr3_nt: TGCGCCAGCAGCTTGAGGGGGACCCAAGAGACCCAGTACTTC
v_call: TRBV15; d_call: TRBD1; j_call: TRBJ2-5; cdr3_aa: CATSRDGGTGVQETQYF; cdr3_nt: TGTGCCACCAGCAGAGATGGGGGGACAGGGGTGCAAGAGACCCAGTACTTC
v_call: TRBV7-6; d_call: NA; j_call: TRBJ2-7; cdr3_aa: CASSLADRGGQYF; cdr3_nt: TGTGCCAGCAGCTTAGCGGATCGAGGTGGGCAGTACTTC
v_call: TRBV30; d_call: NA; j_call: TRBJ2-5; cdr3_aa: CAWSDSSAKTQYF; cdr3_nt: TGTGCCTGGAGTGATTCTAGCGCGAAGACCCAGTACTTC
v_call: TRBV2; d_call: NA; j_call: TRBJ2-7; cdr3_aa: CASIPKRGLDEQYF; cdr3_nt: TGTGCCAGCATACCCAAGCGCGGGCTCGACGAGCAGTACTTC
v_call: TRBV4-2; d_call: TRBD1; j_call: TRBJ1-3; cdr3_aa: CASSQGSPGTGSSGNTIYF; cdr3_nt: TGTGCCAGCAGCCAAGGCAGCCCCGGGACAGGGTCCTCTGGAAACACCATATATTTT
v_call: TRBV6-5; d_call: NA; j_call: TRBJ1-1; cdr3_aa: CASSPWGGGETEAFF; cdr3_nt: TGTGCCAGCAGCCCATGGGGGGGTGGGGAGACTGAAGCTTTCTTT
v_call: TRBV5-1; d_call: TRBD2; j_call: TRBJ2-1; cdr3_aa: CASSSTSGRAEQFF; cdr3_nt: TGCGCCAGCAGCTCAACTAGCGGGAGAGCCGAGCAGTTCTTC
v_call: TRBV4-2; d_call: TRBD1; j_call: TRBJ1-2; cdr3_aa: CASSHPGQGNYGYTF; cdr3_nt: TGTGCCAGCAGCCATCCCGGACAGGGTAACTATGGCTACACCTTC
v_call: TRBV5-4; d_call: TRBD2; j_call: TRBJ2-7; cdr3_aa: CASRLAGGPGEQYF; cdr3_nt: TGTGCCAGCAGGTTAGCGGGAGGGCCGGGCGAGCAGTACTTC
v_call: TRBV19; d_call: NA; j_call: TRBJ2-3; cdr3_aa: CASSLSVPADTQYF; cdr3_nt: TGTGCCAGTAGCCTATCCGTTCCCGCAGATACGCAGTATTTT
v_call: TRBV9; d_call: TRBD2; j_call: TRBJ2-1; cdr3_aa: CASSNSGRADEQFF; cdr3_nt: TGTGCCAGCAGCAATAGCGGGAGGGCTGATGAGCAGTTCTTC
v_call: TRBV3-1/TRBV3-2; d_call: NA; j_call: TRBJ2-3; cdr3_aa: CASSQGLAIDTQYF; cdr3_nt: TGTGCCAGCAGCCAAGGGCTAGCGATAGATACGCAGTATTTT
v_call: TRBV2; d_call: TRBD2; j_call: TRBJ2-2; cdr3_aa: CASSGTRTGELFF; cdr3_nt: TGTGCCAGCAGCGGGACTAGGACCGGGGAGCTGTTTTTT
v_call: TRBV7-6; d_call: TRBD1; j_call: TRBJ2-2; cdr3_aa: CASSLASGGIGELFF; cdr3_nt: TGTGCCAGCAGCTTAGCTTCAGGGGGCATCGGGGAGCTGTTTTTT
v_call: TRBV28; d_call: NA; j_call: TRBJ1-2; cdr3_aa: CASSLFVTGSYGYTF; cdr3_nt: TGTGCCAGCAGTTTATTTGTTACAGGGTCCTATGGCTACACCTTC
v_call: TRBV3-1/TRBV3-2; d_call: NA; j_call: TRBJ1-1; cdr3_aa: CASSQDWRGRAFF; cdr3_nt: TGTGCCAGCAGCCAAGATTGGCGGGGACGGGCTTTCTTT
v_call: TRBV18; d_call: TRBD2; j_call: TRBJ2-2; cdr3_aa: CASSPGLAFTGELFF; cdr3_nt: TGTGCCAGCTCACCCGGACTAGCGTTCACCGGGGAGCTGTTTTTT
v_call: TRBV7-2; d_call: NA; j_call: TRBJ1-4; cdr3_aa: CASSLFGGGASNEKLFF; cdr3_nt: TGTGCCAGCAGCTTATTCGGGGGGGGTGCGTCTAATGAAAAACTGTTTTTT
v_call: TRBV28; d_call: TRBD2; j_call: TRBJ2-7; cdr3_aa: CASRVTSGYEQYF; cdr3_nt: TGTGCCAGCAGAGTGACTAGCGGCTACGAGCAGTACTTC